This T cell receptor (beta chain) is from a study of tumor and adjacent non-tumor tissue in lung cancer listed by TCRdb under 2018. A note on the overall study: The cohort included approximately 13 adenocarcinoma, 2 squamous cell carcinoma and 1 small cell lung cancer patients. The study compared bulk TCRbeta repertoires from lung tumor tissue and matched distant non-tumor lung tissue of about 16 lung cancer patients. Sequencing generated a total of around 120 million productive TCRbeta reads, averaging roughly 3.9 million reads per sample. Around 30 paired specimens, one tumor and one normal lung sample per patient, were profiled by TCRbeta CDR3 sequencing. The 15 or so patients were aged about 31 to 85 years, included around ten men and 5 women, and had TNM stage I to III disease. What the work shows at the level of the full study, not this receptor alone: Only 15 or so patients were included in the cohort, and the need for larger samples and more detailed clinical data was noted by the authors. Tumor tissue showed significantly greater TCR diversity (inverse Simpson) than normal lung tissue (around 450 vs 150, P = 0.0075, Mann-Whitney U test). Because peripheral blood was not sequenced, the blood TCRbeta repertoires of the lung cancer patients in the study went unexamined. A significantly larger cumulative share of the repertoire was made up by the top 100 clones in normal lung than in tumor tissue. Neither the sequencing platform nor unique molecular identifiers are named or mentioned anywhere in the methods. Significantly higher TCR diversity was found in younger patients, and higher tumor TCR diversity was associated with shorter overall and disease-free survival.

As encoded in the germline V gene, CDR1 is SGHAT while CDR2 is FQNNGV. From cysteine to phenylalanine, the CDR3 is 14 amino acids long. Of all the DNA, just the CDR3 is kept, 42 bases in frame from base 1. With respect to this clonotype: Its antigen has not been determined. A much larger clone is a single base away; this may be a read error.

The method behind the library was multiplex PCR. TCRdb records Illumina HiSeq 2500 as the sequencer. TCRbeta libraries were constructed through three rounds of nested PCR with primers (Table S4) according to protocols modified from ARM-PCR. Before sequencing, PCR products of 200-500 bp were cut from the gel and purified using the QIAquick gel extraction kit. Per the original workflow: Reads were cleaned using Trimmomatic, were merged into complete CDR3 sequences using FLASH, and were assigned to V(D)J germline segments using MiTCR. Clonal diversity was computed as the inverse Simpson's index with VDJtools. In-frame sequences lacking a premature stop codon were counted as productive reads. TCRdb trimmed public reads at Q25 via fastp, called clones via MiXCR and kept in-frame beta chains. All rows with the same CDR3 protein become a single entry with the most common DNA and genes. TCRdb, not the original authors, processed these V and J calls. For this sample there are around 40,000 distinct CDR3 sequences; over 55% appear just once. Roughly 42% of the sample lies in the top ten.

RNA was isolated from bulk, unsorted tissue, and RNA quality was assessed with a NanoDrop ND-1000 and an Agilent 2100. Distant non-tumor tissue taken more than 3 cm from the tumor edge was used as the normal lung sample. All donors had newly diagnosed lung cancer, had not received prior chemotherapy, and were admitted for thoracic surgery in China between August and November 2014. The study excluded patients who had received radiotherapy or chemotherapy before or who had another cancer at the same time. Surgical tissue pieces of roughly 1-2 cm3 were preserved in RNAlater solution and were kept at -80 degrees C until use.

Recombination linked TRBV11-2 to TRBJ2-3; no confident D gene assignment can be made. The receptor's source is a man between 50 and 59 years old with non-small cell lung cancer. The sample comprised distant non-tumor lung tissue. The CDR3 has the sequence CPSSLMRSTDTQYF. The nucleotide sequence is TGTCCCAGCAGCTTAATGCGGAGCACAGATACGCAGTATTTT.